The next 17 T cell receptor beta chains were all read from a single sample in a study of T cell responses to AZD1222 COVID-19 vaccine. Profiled with immunoSEQ multiplex PCR; TCRdb holds only in-frame clones, not every one. In the table there are more than 100,000 clones, roughly nine tenths of which are singletons. The starting material was peripheral blood, obtained on day 0 of AZD1222 vaccination. The receptors stem from an adult in good health.

This clone was observed once. The J gene is TRBJ2-7, the V gene TRBV2, with a possible D match to TRBD1 (6 bases). Trimming left V 5 bases short and J 0 bases short, with 14 bases between. The CDR3 consists of 15 residues. From germline, CDR1 is SNHLY and CDR2 FYNNEI. CDR3 protein: CASSPRSTGSYEQYF. The CDR3, as DNA: TGTGCCAGCAGTCCCCGATCGACAGGCTCCTACGAGCAGTACTTC.

J is TRBJ2-7 and V is TRBV10-1; 7 positions match TRBD1. This CDR3 is 17 amino acids long. V lost 4 bases to trimming and J lost 3 bases; unmatched junction nucleotides: 15. Germline values: CDR1 WNHNN, CDR2 SYGVQD (reference sequence). CDR3 nucleotide sequence: TGCGCCAGCAGTGGATTCTCCCAGGGACAGCGTGTCTACGAGCAGTACTTC. It encodes CASSGFSQGQRVYEQYF.

This sequence joins TRBV6-5 and TRBJ1-1; D is unresolved. The ends were cut back, 5 bases at V and 4 bases at J, with 11 bases in the middle. In germline, CDR1 is MNHEY, CDR2 SVGAGI. The CDR3 sequence is 13 residues long. CDR3 protein: CASSQLLTTEAFF. DNA of the CDR3: TGTGCCAGCAGTCAATTGTTGACCACTGAAGCTTTCTTT.

The rearrangement links TRBV28 to TRBJ1-1; possibly TRBD1 for D (5 bases). Germline V gene sequence: CDR1 MDHEN, CDR2 SYDVKM. Trimming stripped 6 bases from V and 1 base from J, with 12 bases between. The CDR3 loop spans 14 amino acids. As DNA, the CDR3 is TGTGCCAGCAGCCTGGGACTGACGAACACTGAAGCTTTCTTT. It yields the protein CASSLGLTNTEAFF.

This clone was seen just once. The chain recombines TRBV5-1 with TRBJ2-5; D perhaps matches TRBD1 (5 bases). V was trimmed by 4 bases and J by 7 bases, leaving 14 bases between them. This CDR3 contains 13 residues. The germline V gene has CDR1 SGHRS and CDR2 YFSETQ. The CDR3: CASSSRTQGTQYF. The CDR3 DNA reads as TGCGCCAGCAGCAGCCGGACGCAGGGGACCCAGTACTTC.

The chain uses TRBV2 and TRBJ2-1, with 7 bases lining up with TRBD2. CDR3 length: 15 amino acids. V gave up 4 bases and J gave up 4 bases; unmatched junction bases: 7. Germline CDR1 SNHLY, CDR2 FYNNEI. The CDR3 DNA follows: TGTGCCAGCAGTGGGCTAGCGGAGGGATACAATGAGCAGTTCTTC. Translated: CASSGLAEGYNEQFF.

Here the CDR3 DNA reads TGTGCCAGCAGCATCGGGACAGGGAAAAGCCTCGAGCAGTACTTC. Amino acid sequence: CASSIGTGKSLEQYF. The chain employs TRBV9 and TRBJ2-7; 9 positions agree with TRBD1. Germline V gene lookup returns CDR1 SGDLS and CDR2 YYNGEE. J gave up 6 bases and V 4 bases, and 11 bases lay outside the gene matches. CDR3 size: 15 residues.

The genes are TRBV30 and TRBJ1-2; unclear D gene. V lost 3 bases and J 3 bases, leaving 8 bases between the germline ends. The CDR3 totals 12 residues. From germline, CDR1 is GTSNPN and CDR2 SVGIG (reference sequence). CDR3 sequence: CAWRGRDYGYTF. For the CDR3, the DNA is TGTGCCTGGAGGGGGAGGGACTATGGCTACACCTTC. Based on the CDR3 plus reference TRBV30 and TRBJ1-2, the full variable domain is SQTIHQWPATLVQPVGSPLSLECTVEGTSNPNLYWYRQAAGRGLQLLFYSVGIGQISSEVPQNLSASRPQDRQFILSSKKLLLSDSGFYLCAWRGRDYGYTFGSGTRLTVV.

This chain connects TRBV30 to TRBJ1-2; 9 bases agree with TRBD1. CDR1 and CDR2 (germline): GTSNPN, SVGIG (reference sequence). CDR3 length: 14 residues. The V and J ends lost 7 bases and 8 bases, in that order; junction bases with no gene match: 14. This chain's CDR3 is CASSPFNTGGGYTF. In nucleotides, the CDR3 is TGTGCCTCCTCGCCATTTAATACAGGGGGCGGCTACACCTTC.

The CDR3 loop is CASSPLGGNGELFF. CDR3 DNA: TGTGCCAGCTCACCATTGGGCGGAAACGGGGAGCTGTTTTTT. The chain has TRBV18 and TRBJ2-2; D unclear. This CDR3 is built from 14 residues. The V end was cut by 2 bases, the J end by 7 bases, with 11 bases between. Germline CDR1 is KGHSH and CDR2 is LQKENI.

This rearrangement joins TRBV29-1 to TRBJ2-5, with D perhaps assigned TRBD1 or TRBD2 (5 bases each). V was clipped by 8 bases and J by 4 bases, with 20 bases between them. The CDR3 consists of 14 residues. CDR1 is SQVTM and CDR2 is ANQGSEA in the germline V gene. CDR3 loop: CSYRGLGRGETQYF. In DNA form, the CDR3 reads TGCAGCTATAGAGGGTTGGGACGGGGAGAGACCCAGTACTTC.

The rearrangement links TRBV25-1 to TRBJ2-7; unclear D gene. The CDR3 is 14 amino acids. Germline assignment: CDR1 MGHDK and CDR2 SYGVNS. V lost 3 bases and J lost 0, with 9 bases in between. The chain's CDR3 is CASSEWQTSYEQYF. As DNA, the CDR3 is TGTGCCAGCAGTGAGTGGCAGACCTCCTACGAGCAGTACTTC.

The chain has TRBV7-2 and TRBJ2-3; 9 bases fit TRBD2. Germline CDR1 SGHTA, CDR2 FQGNSA. The CDR3 sequence is 14 residues long. The V gene end was trimmed by 5 bases and the J gene end by 10 bases; junction bases not matched to a gene: 10. The DNA for the CDR3 is TGTGCCAGCAGCCCGGATAGCGGGAGTTATGCGCAGTATTTT. Translating it yields CASSPDSGSYAQYF.

The chain has TRBV28 and TRBJ1-2, with 7 bases matching TRBD1. CDR3 length equals 14 residues. V shed 6 bases and J 8 bases; nucleotides not matched to a gene: 12. Germline CDR1 is MDHEN and CDR2 is SYDVKM. CDR3 sequence: CASSPRQGGGGYTF. The DNA of the CDR3 is TGTGCCAGCAGCCCCCGACAGGGCGGCGGAGGCTACACCTTC.

The chain uses TRBV2 and TRBJ2-7; a possible D gene is TRBD1 (5 bases). Between the trimmed V and J ends, which lost 6 bases and 7 bases, there was a span of 10 bases. The CDR3 has 11 amino acids. The germline V gene has CDR1 SNHLY and CDR2 FYNNEI. As DNA, the CDR3 is TGTGCCAGCAGGGACATCGGGGAGCAGTACTTC. Protein product: CASRDIGEQYF. Complete variable domain (other parts from reference TRBV2 and TRBJ2-7): EPEVTQTPSHQVTQMGQEVILRCVPISNHLYFYWYRQILGQKVEFLVSFYNNEISEKSEIFDDQFSVERPDGSNFTLKIRSTKLEDSAMYFCASRDIGEQYFGPGTRLTVT.

V is TRBV28 and J is TRBJ1-1, with TRBD1 as a possible D gene (6 bases). Germline V CDR1 and CDR2: MDHEN, SYDVKM. Between the trimmed V and J ends, which lost 9 bases and 6 bases, there was a span of 14 bases. This CDR3 spans 12 amino acids. The DNA for the CDR3 is TGTGCCAGAACAGGGTTCTCGGCTGAAGCTTTCTTT. It translates to CARTGFSAEAFF.

The genes are TRBV5-6 and TRBJ1-2; D unresolved. CDR1 is SGHDT, CDR2 YYEEEE, per germline. The CDR3 totals 11 residues. Between the trimmed V and J ends, which lost 2 bases and 12 bases, there was a span of 11 bases. The CDR3 loop is CASSLGGVNTF. CDR3 nucleotides: TGTGCCAGCAGCTTAGGCGGGGTAAACACCTTC. Full variable domain (rest looked up from reference TRBV5-6 and TRBJ1-2): DAGVTQSPTHLIKTRGQQVTLRCSPKSGHDTVSWYQQALGQGPQFIFQYYEEEERQRGNFPDRFSGHQFPNYSSELNVNALLLGDSALYLCASSLGGVNTFGSGTRLTVV.